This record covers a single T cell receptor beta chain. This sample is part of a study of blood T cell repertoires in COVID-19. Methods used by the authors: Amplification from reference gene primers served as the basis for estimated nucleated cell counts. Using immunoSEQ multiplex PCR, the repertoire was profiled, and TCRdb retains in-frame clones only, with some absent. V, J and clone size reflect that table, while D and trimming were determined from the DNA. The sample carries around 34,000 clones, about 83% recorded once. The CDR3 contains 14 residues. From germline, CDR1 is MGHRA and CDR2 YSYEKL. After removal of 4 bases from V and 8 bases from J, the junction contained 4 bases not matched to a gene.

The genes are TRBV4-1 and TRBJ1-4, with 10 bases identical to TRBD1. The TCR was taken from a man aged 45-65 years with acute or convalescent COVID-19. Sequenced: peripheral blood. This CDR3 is CASSRGTGEEKLFF. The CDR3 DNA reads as TGCGCCAGCAGCCGGGGGACAGGGGAGGAAAAACTGTTTTTT.